Shown below are 20 T cell receptor beta chains from a single sample sequenced in a study of blood T cell repertoires in COVID-19 (dated by TCRdb to about 2020). The library was produced with the immunoSEQ multiplex PCR assay. This immuneACCESS table, as held by TCRdb, lists in-frame sequences with V and J called but not all clones. Of the missing ones, under half trace to an unresolved V gene in checked studies; the others have no known cause. The sample profile shows about 100,000 clones; around four fifths of them were found once. Jointly, the top ten make up 9% to 13% of the sample. Sequencing was performed on peripheral blood. These receptors were obtained from a woman aged 70-85 years with acute or convalescent COVID-19.

The J gene is TRBJ2-1, the V gene TRBV11-2, with D perhaps TRBD2 (6 bases). CDR3 length: 16 amino acids. CDR1 and CDR2 from the germline V gene are SGHAT and FQNNGV. Trimming pared 5 bases from V and 2 bases from J, leaving 16 bases between. The CDR3 sequence is CASSLTGGKAYNEQFF. CDR3 DNA sequence: TGTGCCAGCAGCCTAACCGGGGGTAAGGCCTACAATGAGCAGTTCTTC.

The J gene is TRBJ2-1, the V gene TRBV11-2; 9 nucleotides align to TRBD2. The trim removed 5 bases at V and 5 bases at J, leaving 7 bases unmatched. The CDR3 runs 15 residues. The germline CDR1 and CDR2 sequences are SGHAT and FQNNGV. CDR3 region: CASSPLSGGHNEQFF. CDR3 DNA: TGTGCCAGCAGCCCACTTAGCGGGGGCCACAATGAGCAGTTCTTC.

This clone has a single count. This chain joins TRBV2 and TRBJ1-5; weak D call: TRBD1 (6 bases). V lost 1 base, J lost 0 bases, and 10 bases lay in between. The CDR3 covers 16 residues. The germline V gene encodes CDR1 SNHLY and CDR2 FYNNEI. The DNA of the CDR3 is TGTGCCAGCAGTGAAGACAGGGCGTATAGCAATCAGCCCCAGCATTTT. The encoded protein is CASSEDRAYSNQPQHF.

The chain employs TRBV28 and TRBJ1-2; TRBD1 matches 7 bases. This CDR3 region has 15 residues. Germline-derived CDR1 and CDR2 are MDHEN and SYDVKM. V shed 1 base and J 6 bases; nucleotides not matched to a gene: 8. The CDR3 region is CASSLYTGAIHGYTF. CDR3 in DNA: TGTGCCAGCAGTTTATATACAGGGGCTATTCATGGCTACACCTTC.

The chain is built from TRBV3-1 (or the pseudogene TRBV3-2) and TRBJ1-6, with D uncertain. CDR3 size: 14 residues. The germline CDR1 and CDR2 sequences are LGHDT and YNNKEL (reference sequence). V was pared by 1 base and J by 7 bases, with 8 bases between. The CDR3 loop reads CASSQGAANSPLHF. The CDR3, as DNA: TGTGCCAGCAGCCAAGGGGCAGCAAATTCACCCCTCCACTTT.

This clone was counted many times. The rearrangement uses TRBV6-4 and TRBJ2-2, with D tentatively TRBD2 (5 bases). Germline V lookup: CDR1 MRHNA, CDR2 SNTAGT. Trimming took off 6 bases at V and 4 bases at J, with 15 bases between the two ends. CDR3 length equals 15 residues. CDR3 sequence: CASSTGLAGTGELFF. The CDR3, as DNA: TGTGCCAGCAGCACGGGGTTGGCAGGCACCGGGGAGCTGTTTTTT.

The rearrangement links TRBV4-3 to TRBJ1-6; 10 bases fit TRBD1. This CDR3 is built from 18 residues. V lost 3 bases to trimming and J lost 14 bases; unmatched junction nucleotides: 19. Germline V gene data show CDR1 as LGHNA and CDR2 as YSLEER. CDR3 DNA sequence: TGCGCCAGCAGCCAGGAACCCCCCCGGGGACAGGGGAGTTTGGCCCTCCACTTT. Translation: CASSQEPPRGQGSLALHF.

This chain connects TRBV7-2 to TRBJ2-3; 14 bases are a match to TRBD2. Germline V lookup: CDR1 SGHTA, CDR2 FQGNSA. Trimming at V came to 2 bases and at J to 8 bases, leaving 9 bases not matched to a gene. CDR3 length: 17 residues. The DNA of the CDR3 is TGTGCCAGCAGCTTACGCTGGACTAGCGGGGGGCAGGGTACGCAGTATTTT. This gives the protein CASSLRWTSGGQGTQYF.

The CDR3 here is CASSLGDRTTNYGYTF. The CDR3 DNA sequence: TGCGCCAGCAGCCTAGGGGACAGGACCACTAACTATGGCTACACCTTC. The chain uses TRBV5-1 and TRBJ1-2, with 8 nucleotides matching TRBD1. The germline V gene encodes CDR1 SGHRS and CDR2 YFSETQ. This CDR3 contains 16 residues. J lost 0 bases, V lost 4 bases, and 8 bases had no gene match.

The CDR3 region is CAISELVRRRDEQFF. The CDR3 DNA follows: TGTGCCATCAGTGAGCTCGTTAGAAGGAGGGATGAGCAGTTCTTC. This chain links TRBV10-3 with TRBJ2-1, with a weak D call TRBD2 (6 bases). CDR1 is ENHRY and CDR2 is SYGVKD in the germline V gene. V was clipped by 2 bases and J by 8 bases, with 16 bases between them. The CDR3 is made up of 15 amino acids.

This clone was found a few times. This chain joins TRBV9 and TRBJ2-1; D gene unclear. The germline CDR1 and CDR2 sequences are SGDLS and YYNGEE. CDR3 length: 15 amino acids. With 0 bases removed from V and 0 bases from J, the gap between germline ends came to 7 bases. Here the CDR3 DNA reads TGTGCCAGCAGCGTAGGTGCTAGCTCCTACAATGAGCAGTTCTTC. Amino acid sequence: CASSVGASSYNEQFF.

The chain has TRBV6-4 and TRBJ2-2, with TRBD2 matching 11 bases. Germline V CDR1 and CDR2: MRHNA, SNTAGT. CDR3 length equals 15 residues. J lost 7 bases, V lost 4 bases, and 5 bases had no gene match. CDR3 residues: CASSVGTSGLGELFF. The CDR3 DNA reads TGTGCCAGCAGTGTTGGGACTAGCGGTCTCGGGGAGCTGTTTTTT.

This chain links TRBV21-1 with TRBJ1-1. TRBV21-1 constitutes a pseudogene. The CDR3 sequence is 15 residues long. CDR3 sequence (DNA): TGTGCCAGCAGCAAAGTGGGAGGGGTGAACACTGAAGCTTTCTTT. Translated, it gives CASSKVGGVNTEAFF.

J is TRBJ1-4 and V is TRBV16; TRBD1 matches 9 bases. CDR3 length: 19 amino acids. The V gene end was trimmed by 3 bases and the J gene end by 1 base; junction bases not matched to a gene: 12. CDR1 is KGHSY and CDR2 is FQNENV in the germline V gene. CDR3: CASSHYPTGQGQTNEKLFF. The CDR3 DNA reads TGTGCCAGCAGCCATTATCCTACGGGACAGGGTCAAACTAATGAAAAACTGTTTTTT.

The V and J genes are TRBV30 and TRBJ2-3; 8 nucleotides line up with TRBD2. The V gene end was trimmed by 2 bases and the J gene end by 6 bases; junction bases not matched to a gene: 4. The CDR3 runs 13 residues. Germline V gene sequence: CDR1 GTSNPN, CDR2 SVGIG (reference sequence). The CDR3 protein is CAWSRTSGDTQYF. The CDR3 DNA follows: TGTGCCTGGAGTAGAACTAGCGGTGATACGCAGTATTTT.

There are a few counts of this clone. This chain links TRBV6-5 with TRBJ1-2; TRBD1 aligns across 11 bases. The germline V gene encodes CDR1 MNHEY and CDR2 SVGAGI. This CDR3 region has 14 residues. Trimming at V came to 5 bases and at J to 2 bases, leaving 1 base not matched to a gene. The CDR3 DNA reads TGTGCCAGCAGTAGGACAGGGGGCAACTATGGCTACACCTTC. Translation: CASSRTGGNYGYTF.

The rearrangement links TRBV30 to TRBJ1-1, with no clear D. The CDR3 sequence is 16 residues long. The germline V and J ends were trimmed by 0 bases and 1 base, with 15 bases remaining between them. CDR1 and CDR2 from the germline V gene are GTSNPN and SVGIG (reference sequence). This CDR3 is CAWSVFSPARNTEAFF. Here the CDR3 DNA reads TGTGCCTGGAGTGTTTTTTCCCCCGCGAGGAACACTGAAGCTTTCTTT.

The V call is TRBV11-3, the J call TRBJ1-1; TRBD1 might be the D (5 bases). The CDR3 consists of 12 residues. The ends were cut back, 0 bases at V and 8 bases at J, with 7 bases in the middle. Germline V CDR1 and CDR2: SGHNT, YENEEA. CDR3 DNA sequence: TGTGCCAGCAGCTTAGACCAGGGAGAAGCTTTCTTT. Its protein product is CASSLDQGEAFF.

The chain combines TRBV19 with TRBJ1-1; TRBD1 aligns across 9 bases. With V trimmed by 6 bases and J by 3 bases, 5 bases remained unmatched. CDR1 is LNHDA, CDR2 SQIVND, per germline (reference sequence). The CDR3 contains 14 residues. CDR3 sequence (DNA): TGTGCCAGTAGAACGGGACAGGGTGACACTGAAGCTTTCTTT. Residues: CASRTGQGDTEAFF. The full variable domain, completed using reference TRBV19 and TRBJ1-1, is DGGITQSPKYLFRKEGQNVTLSCEQNLNHDAMYWYRQDPGQGLRLIYYSQIVNDFQKGDIAEGYSVSREKKESFPLTVTSAQKNPTAFYLCASRTGQGDTEAFFGQGTRLTVV.

The chain links TRBV2 to TRBJ1-4; unclear D gene. V was trimmed by 8 bases and J by 8 bases, leaving 15 bases between them. The CDR3 runs to 13 residues. The V gene's germline CDR1 is SNHLY and CDR2 FYNNEI. For the CDR3, the DNA is TGTGCCAGCGTGGAGGCGAGAGGGGAAAAACTGTTTTTT. It yields the protein CASVEARGEKLFF.